Listed below are T cell receptor beta chains from one sample, sequenced in a study of cytomegalovirus exposure and HLA in healthy donors. Profiling relied on immunoSEQ multiplex PCR, and the TCRdb table lists in-frame clones only, not all of them. The table includes roughly 200,000 clones, approximately 83% detected once. The sample was PBMCs. Receptors originate from a boy aged 2 to 10 in good health and CMV-seronegative. Each CDR3 is given without its conserved first and last residue.

length,J,V,CDR3
12,TRBJ2-3,TRBV10-3,ASRLAASTDTQY
13,TRBJ1-2,TRBV4-1,ASSPPQETNYGYT
11,TRBJ1-5,TRBV30,AWRTGGDQPQH
14,TRBJ1-5,TRBV7-2,ASSSYTIDSLQPQH
12,TRBJ1-5,TRBV12-5,ASGEGAGNQPQH
12,TRBJ2-3,TRBV29-1,SVGNPSGTDTQY
13,TRBJ2-7,TRBV30,AWSVQAGGPYEQY
9,TRBJ2-7,TRBV7-6,ASSLAEEQY
11,TRBJ1-2,TRBV19,ASSKTGDYGYT
10,-,TRBV29-1,SACPGGNEQY
11,TRBJ1-1,TRBV6-6,ASSRPGQPAAF
13,TRBJ2-2,TRBV7-9,ASTLAITNTGELF
10,TRBJ2-1,TRBV5-1,ASSMTENEQF
11,TRBJ2-7,TRBV5-4,ASSPKSAYEQY
12,TRBJ1-1,TRBV11-2,ASSHSTGHTEAF
12,TRBJ2-7,TRBV6-1,ASEGQGWSYEQY
13,TRBJ2-7,TRBV9,ASSEGTSGYYEQY
11,TRBJ2-3,TRBV30,AWSVRGADTQY
11,TRBJ2-5,TRBV27,ASQKQGLETQY
11,TRBJ2-5,TRBV23-1,ASNPPGQETQY
21,TRBJ2-6,TRBV5-1,ASSHNSGLAGELTLSGANVLT
11,TRBJ1-2,TRBV27,ASRNSGARGYT
11,TRBJ2-1,TRBV30,AWRTGRRNEQF
11,TRBJ1-4,TRBV7-9,ASSLGGGEKLF
12,TRBJ2-7,TRBV13,ASSFGRRSYEQY
12,TRBJ1-2,TRBV25-1,TSSAQATNYGYT
10,TRBJ1-2,TRBV6-1,ASSPGGYGYT
14,TRBJ2-7,TRBV6-5,ASSYTAQGYYYEQY
12,-,TRBV10-3,AISVSSAIYEQY
12,TRBJ2-7,TRBV11-2,ASSLGGLTYEQY
13,TRBJ1-2,TRBV2,ASRTQDSALYGYT
14,TRBJ2-3,TRBV2,ASSGGGTGGTDTQY
11,TRBJ1-2,TRBV5-1,ASSLGTDPPLT
14,TRBJ2-5,TRBV5-4,ASSLEATAFGETQY
11,TRBJ2-7,TRBV5-1,ASRGQGLYGQY
20,TRBJ2-1,TRBV4-1,ASSQDVLPRLAVVSSYNEQF
12,TRBJ2-7,TRBV7-2,ASSSGTNHGEQY
13,TRBJ2-7,TRBV7-6,ASSRTDSLIYEQY
13,TRBJ1-2,TRBV27,ASSPYGGYSYGYT
13,TRBJ1-5,TRBV7-6,ASSLRAGAWEPQH
14,TRBJ1-4,TRBV7-9,ASSFGEMLTNEKLF
10,TRBJ2-7,TRBV7-3,ASSPGTGEQY
14,TRBJ2-1,TRBV7-9,SSSLASGLASGEQF
14,TRBJ2-7,TRBV21-1,ASSKGAQVSLYEQY
13,TRBJ1-5,TRBV27,ASSAQRDSNQPQH
15,TRBJ2-1,TRBV2,ASSEALHGSSYNEQF
11,TRBJ2-1,TRBV10-3,AIRGTSGNEQF
11,TRBJ2-1,TRBV11-2,ASSPGHYNEQF
14,TRBJ1-6,TRBV10-3,AISIGSGTANSPLH
18,TRBJ2-3,TRBV18,ASSPRTSGGTSGGTDTQY
14,TRBJ2-3,TRBV6-6,ASSPSGGGTLDTQY
12,TRBJ1-5,TRBV6-1,ASSGRSWGQPQH
13,TRBJ2-2,TRBV9,ASSVGGGSTGELF
12,TRBJ2-4,TRBV7-9,ASSPRQGRNIQY